The 6 T cell receptor beta chains below were found in one sample sequenced in a study of vaccination and CD4 T cells after COVID-19. Their antigens are not known. Researchers used the Oncomine TCR Beta short-read assay to sequence DNA from cultured CD4+ T cells. In TCRdb, the PCR reads were re-called with MiXCR into one record per CDR3 protein. The sample has about 5,700 distinct CDR3 sequences, around 32% seen once. As for treatment: roughly 10-day PBMC culture with coronavirus spike peptide pools or control peptides (ViraFEST assay). Prior to the COVID-19 pandemic (2011-2018), the unexposed donor's CD4+ T cells were collected. Input material: CD4+ T cells from blood, cultured in vitro. All receptors derive from a human donor in good health.

The chain carries TRBV5-1 and TRBJ1-2; tentatively, D is TRBD1 (5 bases). Per germline, CDR1 SGHRS and CDR2 YFSETQ. The CDR3 length is 14 residues. V was trimmed by 4 bases and J by 8 bases, leaving 18 bases between them. CDR3 nucleotides: TGCGCCAGCAGCCCGACATCCCGGAGGGGAGGCTACACCTTC. Amino acids: CASSPTSRRGGYTF.

This chain connects TRBV21-1 to TRBJ2-2; whether TRBD2, the table's D call, matches the DNA was not checked. TRBV21-1 is designated a pseudogene. This CDR3 is 16 amino acids long. CDR3 amino acids: CARTNRDSGYTGELFF. CDR3 DNA: TGTGCCAGGACCAATCGGGACTCCGGATACACCGGGGAGCTGTTTTTT.

This clonotype came up a few times. The J gene is TRBJ1-2, the V gene TRBV6-5; tentatively, D is TRBD1 (5 bases). The CDR3 contains 17 residues. Germline V CDR1 and CDR2: MNHEY, SVGAGI. The germline V and J ends were trimmed by 3 bases and 2 bases, with 19 bases remaining between them. The CDR3 nucleotides are TGTGCCAGCAGTTATTCCCCCCGCGGGGGGAAGAACTATGGCTACACCTTC. This gives the protein CASSYSPRGGKNYGYTF.

This clonotype is a singleton in its sample. V and J are TRBV7-3 and TRBJ2-5, with 7 bases that match TRBD1. J was trimmed by 5 bases and V by 5 bases; bases with no gene match: 8. The CDR3 is 14 amino acids. Germline V gene sequence: CDR1 SGHTA, CDR2 FQGTGA. In DNA, the CDR3 is TGTGCCAGCAGCCAAAATACAGGGGCGGAGACCCAGTACTTC. Translating gives CASSQNTGAETQYF.

The chain links TRBV2 to TRBJ1-1; D perhaps matches TRBD1 (6 bases). The V end lost 7 bases, the J end lost 5 bases, and 8 bases lay between the germline ends. The germline V gene has CDR1 SNHLY and CDR2 FYNNEI. The length of the CDR3 is 11 residues. The DNA of the CDR3 is TGTGCCAGCAAAACAGGGACTGAAGCTTTCTTT. Protein sequence: CASKTGTEAFF.

This chain links TRBV5-6 with TRBJ1-2; the D is unclear. From germline, CDR1 is SGHDT and CDR2 YYEEEE. This CDR3 comprises 13 residues. V was clipped by 2 bases and J by 7 bases, with 12 bases between them. The CDR3 coding sequence is TGTGCCAGCAGCTTAGGGTTGGATCGTGGCTACACCTTC. This gives the protein CASSLGLDRGYTF. Looking up the rest from reference TRBV5-6 and TRBJ1-2 gives the full variable domain: DAGVTQSPTHLIKTRGQQVTLRCSPKSGHDTVSWYQQALGQGPQFIFQYYEEEERQRGNFPDRFSGHQFPNYSSELNVNALLLGDSALYLCASSLGLDRGYTFGSGTRLTVV.